The T cell receptor (beta chain) under discussion was sequenced for a study of shared clonotypes between healthy human individuals (dated by TCRdb to 2019 to 2021). Background on the whole study: A few men and a couple of women, aged 18 to 49 years, made up the cohort. To increase sequencing depth and limit assay-specific biases, different laboratories used diverse techniques to prepare libraries and sequence TCR repertoires. Per donor, leukapheresis produced somewhere between about 0.94 and 9.5 billion PBMCs. Blood TCR repertoires of about five healthy adults were deeply sequenced to estimate repertoire size and the extent of clonotype sharing between individuals. Per donor, three plates each were used for CD4 naive and CD4 memory, two for CD8 naive, and one for CD8 memory.

Using the deep immunoSEQ assay, TCR CDR3 regions were amplified from genomic DNA by multiplex PCR. Extracted genomic DNA from each cell subset was distributed evenly across all wells of several immunoSEQ 96-well plates, and each plate was treated as a replicate. Each replicate PCR for sorted subsets received about 210 ng genomic DNA, equal to roughly 30,000 T cell genomes. Purified libraries were quantified with a Qubit 3.0 fluorometer, sized on a Bioanalyzer 2100, and re-quantified with the KAPA Library Quantification kit. Each immunoSEQ 96-well plate was sequenced on its own single-read 150-cycle Illumina NextSeq 550 flow cell. As for the authors' bioinformatics: Because the immunoSEQ output included only junctional sequences and no quality scores, the filtering could not be the same as the filtering used for full-length reads. To assign V/J genes and CDR3, sequences were annotated using PyIR, a Python wrapper for IgBLAST v1.9, with IMGT germline references. Reads were filtered out if the reads had weak V/J assignments (E-value above 1e-6), no CDR3, stop codons, out-of-frame junctions, or ambiguous translated residues. V3J clonotypes were defined as sequences sharing an identical inferred V gene, J gene, and CDR3 amino acid sequence. The percentage overlap between two repertoires was calculated by dividing the number of shared unique clonotypes by the size of the smaller repertoire. RTK rarefaction, the Chao1 estimator, and Recon v2.1 estimates of unobserved clonotypes were used to assess repertoire richness. Generation probabilities for all TCRbeta clonotypes obtained by the gDNA method from a few donors were computed using OLGA. Here the immuneACCESS table is served through TCRdb, limited to in-frame sequences with V and J called. Missing clones are a known gap in these copies; in checked studies unresolved V genes cover under half, and the rest lacks a known reason. That table supplies the V and J calls and clone size; D and trimming were determined from the DNA. This sample holds millions of clones; 80% to 95% were observed only once. Under 0.45% of the sample lies in the top ten.

The cysteine opens and the phenylalanine closes a CDR3 of 13 amino acids. Just the 39-base CDR3 DNA is kept, in frame starting at base 1. The germline ends are 0 bases apart after V is trimmed by 0 bases and J by 0 bases. Sequences MGHRA (CDR1) and YSYEKL (CDR2) are obtained from the germline V gene. With respect to this clone: Its specific antigen is unknown. The sample holds no much larger clone one base away, and base qualities are not on file. Other DNA sequences in this specimen translate into the identical CDR3.

The research as a whole found: When several donors were compared, the shared fraction of clonotypes was around 5.1% for naive CD4, about 4% for naive CD8, 2% to 2.5% for memory CD4, and less than 0.5% for memory CD8. Sampling was restricted to blood, and TCR repertoires in tissues likely differ from the TCR repertoires found in blood. Naive subsets generally had larger estimated clonotype richness than memory subsets did. Incomplete sequencing was indicated by rarefaction of sorted-subset datasets, despite the large sequencing depth. Because the study included only a small number of donors, the genetic and exposure-history diversity represented was limited. Based on pairwise subsampling, the degree of clonotype sharing among donors was expected to be affected by sequencing depth. Higher generation probabilities were observed for clonotypes shared by all four sorted-subset donors than for non-shared clonotypes.

The donors were healthy, HIV-negative adults with no recently reported acute infections or vaccinations. Every donor was a Caucasian adult living in Nashville, Tennessee, USA. CD4+ T cells were enriched through magnetic negative selection, after which naive cells were positively selected on CD45RA and the remaining negative fraction served as the memory subset. Blood was collected by leukapheresis, and PBMCs were isolated by Ficoll-Histopaque density gradient centrifugation and then cryopreserved in liquid nitrogen vapor phase. Analytical flow cytometry was used to check the purity and quantity of each magnetically sorted T cell population. Genomic DNA was isolated from each sorted fraction and quantified by UV absorbance on a Nanodrop 2000c.

This sequence originates from a young man in good health. Some clones in this sample may be carry-over from other donors' samples. The receptor chain draws on TRBV4-1 and TRBJ1-3; the D gene remains uncertain. Material: naive CD4+ T cells from PBMCs. The sample's cell subset or site label, decoded: CD45RA+ positively selected. The sequence in DNA is TGCGCCAGCAGCCAAGACTCTGGAAACACCATATATTTT. This sequence encodes CASSQDSGNTIYF.